One and the same sample provided the 19 T cell receptor beta chains below, sequenced in a study of blood T cell repertoires in COVID-19. The protocol was immunoSEQ multiplex PCR, while the TCRdb copy is restricted to in-frame clones and leaves out a portion. The sample carries around 51,000 clones, approximately 86% recorded once. Sequencing was carried out using peripheral blood. Receptor source: a man at least 80 years old with active COVID-19.

The J gene is TRBJ2-5, the V gene TRBV5-4; TRBD2 is a possible D gene (5 bases). CDR3 length equals 14 residues. Deletions cut 4 bases from V and 2 bases from J, with 12 bases between. Looked up from germline, CDR1 is SGHNT and CDR2 is YYREEE (reference sequence). The CDR3 loop is CASSIGLDQETQYF. For the CDR3, the DNA is TGTGCCAGCAGCATTGGACTGGATCAAGAGACCCAGTACTTC.

V gene TRBV3-1 (or the pseudogene TRBV3-2) combines with J gene TRBJ2-2; 9 bases map to TRBD1. Per germline, CDR1 LGHDT and CDR2 YNNKEL (reference sequence). V lost 8 bases, J lost 7 bases, and 8 bases stayed unmatched. This CDR3 comprises 14 residues. DNA for the CDR3: TGTGCCAGCGGGACAGGGTTTTCTGGCGGGGAGCTGTTTTTT. Translating gives CASGTGFSGGELFF.

A few counts support this clone. V usage is TRBV5-1 and J usage is TRBJ2-2; D possibly corresponds to TRBD2 (5 bases). Trimming removed 0 bases at V and 6 bases at J, with 18 bases between. CDR3 length: 17 amino acids. The V gene's germline CDR1 is SGHRS and CDR2 YFSETQ. The CDR3, as DNA: TGCGCCAGCAGCTTGGTTCCGGGATCAGTGAGGTCCGGGGAGCTGTTTTTT. Residues: CASSLVPGSVRSGELFF.

This chain links TRBV23-1 with TRBJ2-7, with 11 bases lining up with TRBD2. TRBV23-1 is placed among ORFs of uncertain function. The CDR3 is 19 amino acids. The trim removed 0 bases at V and 2 bases at J, leaving 12 bases unmatched. The CDR3 DNA reads TGCGCCAGCAGTCAATCCCTCTTCAGACTAGCGGGATTAGCCTACGAGCAGTACTTC. Protein: CASSQSLFRLAGLAYEQYF.

The J gene is TRBJ2-3, the V gene TRBV11-3; TRBD1 agrees at 7 bases. This CDR3 spans 15 amino acids. V lost 1 base to trimming and J lost 4 bases; unmatched junction nucleotides: 5. CDR1 and CDR2 (germline): SGHNT, YENEEA. In DNA, the CDR3 is TGTGCCAGCAGCTTAGGACAGGGAACCGCAGATACGCAGTATTTT. This gives the protein CASSLGQGTADTQYF.

The chain couples TRBV6-5 to TRBJ1-5, with a possible D match to TRBD1 (6 bases). Germline loops: CDR1 MNHEY, CDR2 SVGAGI. The CDR3 loop spans 15 amino acids. The germline V and J ends were trimmed by 6 bases and 6 bases, with 18 bases remaining between them. The CDR3 DNA reads TGTGCCAGCAGGGTCTCAGGGGCGGCCTCTCAGCCCCAGCATTTT. This encodes CASRVSGAASQPQHF.

The chain links TRBV5-4 to TRBJ1-4; 8 nucleotides match TRBD1. The CDR3 is 14 residues long. Germline CDR1 and CDR2: SGHNT and YYREEE (reference sequence). The J segment lost 7 bases and the V segment lost 4 bases, leaving 6 bases of the junction unmatched. The CDR3 region is CASSAGGAGEKLFF. The CDR3 DNA reads TGTGCCAGCAGCGCAGGGGGCGCGGGTGAAAAACTGTTTTTT.

This clone is a singleton in its sample. The gene calls are TRBV10-2 and TRBJ2-1; D is uncertain. The CDR3 is 11 residues long. Germline CDR1 WSHSY, CDR2 SAAADI. The V end lost 10 bases, the J end lost 8 bases, and 12 bases lay between the germline ends. CDR3 sequence reads: CATKIEDEQFF. The CDR3 coding sequence is TGCGCCACCAAGATCGAGGATGAGCAGTTCTTC.

The V call is TRBV12-3 or TRBV12-4, the J call TRBJ2-7, with TRBD1 identical over 8 bases. There are 13 residues in the CDR3. V shed 3 bases, J shed 4 bases, and the junction held 2 bases outside the gene matches. The chain's CDR3 is CASSFGDRYEQYF. The CDR3, as DNA: TGTGCCAGCAGTTTTGGGGACAGGTACGAGCAGTACTTC.

V usage is TRBV5-6 and J usage is TRBJ2-7, with 8 bases aligning to TRBD1. CDR1 SGHDT and CDR2 YYEEEE come from the germline V gene. V trimming: 3 bases; J trimming: 2 bases; junction bases outside the gene matches: 4. This CDR3 has 14 residues. DNA for the CDR3: TGTGCCAGCAGCTGGGGGACAGGCGCCTACGAGCAGTACTTC. This gives the protein CASSWGTGAYEQYF.

V gene TRBV28 combines with J gene TRBJ2-7; 10 positions match TRBD1. Germline V gene lookup returns CDR1 MDHEN and CDR2 SYDVKM. The CDR3 is made up of 15 amino acids. After removal of 6 bases from V and 7 bases from J, the junction contained 12 bases not matched to a gene. The CDR3 DNA reads TGTGCCAGCAGCTCCGCCGGGACAGGGGTCGTGGAGCAGTACTTC. It translates to CASSSAGTGVVEQYF.

The V call is TRBV7-9, the J call TRBJ2-5; 10 bases match TRBD1. Germline-derived CDR1 and CDR2 are SEHNR and FQNEAQ (reference sequence). V was clipped by 5 bases and J by 5 bases; unmatched bases: 14. There are 17 residues in the CDR3. The CDR3 DNA reads as TGTGCCAGCAGCAGAGCTGCGGGACAGGGGAATTCTGAGACCCAGTACTTC. This translates into CASSRAAGQGNSETQYF.

The chain carries TRBV7-8 and TRBJ1-1; weak D call: TRBD1 (5 bases). CDR1 is SGHVS and CDR2 is FQNEAQ in the germline V gene. The V and J ends lost 1 base and 1 base respectively, with 10 bases between them. CDR3 length: 15 residues. The CDR3 DNA is TGTGCCAGCAGCTTAGGAAGGACACGGAACACTGAAGCTTTCTTT. This encodes CASSLGRTRNTEAFF.

The chain links TRBV2 to TRBJ1-5; 8 bases map to TRBD1. V dropped 0 bases and J dropped 0; count of bases not matched to a gene: 7. CDR3 size: 18 residues. Germline loops: CDR1 SNHLY, CDR2 FYNNEI. The chain's CDR3 is CASSEAVVGTGSNQPQHF. CDR3 in DNA: TGTGCCAGCAGTGAAGCAGTCGTAGGGACAGGTAGCAATCAGCCCCAGCATTTT. The variable domain in full, completed from reference TRBV2 and TRBJ1-5, reads EPEVTQTPSHQVTQMGQEVILRCVPISNHLYFYWYRQILGQKVEFLVSFYNNEISEKSEIFDDQFSVERPDGSNFTLKIRSTKLEDSAMYFCASSEAVVGTGSNQPQHFGDGTRLSIL.

This clone was seen many times. The chain carries TRBV6-2 or TRBV6-3 and TRBJ1-5; 10 positions match TRBD1. The CDR3 sequence is 19 residues long. V was pared by 2 bases and J by 1 base, with 11 bases of the junction left unmatched. Looked up from germline, CDR1 is MNHEY and CDR2 is SVGEGT. The CDR3 DNA is TGTGCCAGCAGTTACAGAACCGGGACAGGGGTTGCCAGCAATCAGCCCCAGCATTTT. Amino acids: CASSYRTGTGVASNQPQHF.

The chain employs TRBV11-2 and TRBJ2-5, with 11 positions matching TRBD2. Germline V CDR1 and CDR2: SGHAT, FQNNGV. This CDR3 has 17 amino acids. V trimming: 0 bases; J trimming: 2 bases; junction bases outside the gene matches: 5. The CDR3: CASSLEGLAATQETQYF. The CDR3 nucleotides read TGTGCCAGCAGCTTAGAGGGACTAGCGGCTACTCAAGAGACCCAGTACTTC.

The rearrangement joins TRBV3-1 (or the pseudogene TRBV3-2) to TRBJ2-3, with D perhaps TRBD1 (5 bases). This CDR3 region has 17 residues. Germline values: CDR1 LGHDT, CDR2 YNNKEL (reference sequence). Trimming pared 2 bases from V and 0 bases from J, leaving 15 bases between. The CDR3 protein is CASSQLGLMVSTDTQYF. CDR3 sequence (DNA): TGTGCCAGCAGCCAATTGGGGCTTATGGTTAGCACAGATACGCAGTATTTT.

The chain is built from TRBV3-1 (or the pseudogene TRBV3-2) and TRBJ1-5; D possibly corresponds to TRBD1 (6 bases). From germline, CDR1 is LGHDT and CDR2 YNNKEL (reference sequence). The CDR3 is made up of 15 amino acids. Trimming removed 5 bases from V and 1 base from J, with 12 bases in between. CDR3: CASSDGTRSNQPQHF. The CDR3 nucleotides read TGTGCCAGCAGCGACGGGACAAGAAGCAATCAGCCCCAGCATTTT.

The J gene is TRBJ2-1, the V gene TRBV19; 11 bases map to TRBD2. V gave up 0 bases and J gave up 6 bases; unmatched junction bases: 13. The germline V gene encodes CDR1 LNHDA and CDR2 SQIVND (reference sequence). This CDR3 is built from 19 residues. The DNA of the CDR3 is TGTGCCAGTAGTATAGATTCGGCGTCACTAGCGGGGGTCGGCAATGAGCAGTTCTTC. It encodes CASSIDSASLAGVGNEQFF.